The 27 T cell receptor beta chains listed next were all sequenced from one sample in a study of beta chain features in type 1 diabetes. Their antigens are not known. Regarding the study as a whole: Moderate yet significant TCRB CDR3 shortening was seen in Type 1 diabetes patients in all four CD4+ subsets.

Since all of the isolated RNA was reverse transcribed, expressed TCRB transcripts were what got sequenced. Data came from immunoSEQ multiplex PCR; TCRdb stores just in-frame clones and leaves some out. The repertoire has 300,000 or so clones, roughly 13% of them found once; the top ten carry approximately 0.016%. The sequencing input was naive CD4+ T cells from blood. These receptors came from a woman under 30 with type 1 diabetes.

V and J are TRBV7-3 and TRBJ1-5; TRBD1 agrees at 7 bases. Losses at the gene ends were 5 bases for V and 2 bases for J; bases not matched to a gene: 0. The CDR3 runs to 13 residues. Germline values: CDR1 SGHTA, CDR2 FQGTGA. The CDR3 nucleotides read TGTGCCAGCAGCCAGGGGGGCAATCAGCCCCAGCATTTT. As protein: CASSQGGNQPQHF.

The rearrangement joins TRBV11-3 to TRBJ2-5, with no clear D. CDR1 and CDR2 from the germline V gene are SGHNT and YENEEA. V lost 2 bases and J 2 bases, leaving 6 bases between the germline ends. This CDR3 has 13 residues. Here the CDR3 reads CASSLFSQETQYF. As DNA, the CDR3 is TGTGCCAGCAGCTTATTCAGTCAAGAGACCCAGTACTTC.

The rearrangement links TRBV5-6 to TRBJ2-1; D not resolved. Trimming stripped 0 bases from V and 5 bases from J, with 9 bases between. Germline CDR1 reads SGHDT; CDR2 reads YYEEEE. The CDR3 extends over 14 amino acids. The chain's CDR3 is CASSLGAGNNEQFF. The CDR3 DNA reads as TGTGCCAGCAGCTTGGGGGCAGGAAACAATGAGCAGTTCTTC.

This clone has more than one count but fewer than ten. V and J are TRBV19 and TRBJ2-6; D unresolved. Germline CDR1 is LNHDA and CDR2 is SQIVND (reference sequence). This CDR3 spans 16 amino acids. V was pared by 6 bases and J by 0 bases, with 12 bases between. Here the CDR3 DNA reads TGTGCCAGTAGCAAGAGGTCGCCCTCTGGGGCCAACGTCCTGACTTTC. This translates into CASSKRSPSGANVLTF.

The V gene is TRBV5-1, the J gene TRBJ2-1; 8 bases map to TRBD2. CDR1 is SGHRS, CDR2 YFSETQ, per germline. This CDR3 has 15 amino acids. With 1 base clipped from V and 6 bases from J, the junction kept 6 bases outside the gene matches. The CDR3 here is CASSLTSGRLNEQFF. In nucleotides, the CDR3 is TGCGCCAGCAGCTTGACTAGCGGTCGTCTCAATGAGCAGTTCTTC.

CDR3 loop: CATSPGTPPETQYF. The CDR3 DNA reads as TGTGCCACCTCACCCGGGACACCTCCAGAGACCCAGTACTTC. The chain has TRBV15 and TRBJ2-5, with D perhaps TRBD1 (6 bases). V shed 8 bases and J shed 4 bases, with 17 bases lying between them. The CDR3 spans 14 residues. Per germline, CDR1 LNHNV and CDR2 YYDKDF (reference sequence).

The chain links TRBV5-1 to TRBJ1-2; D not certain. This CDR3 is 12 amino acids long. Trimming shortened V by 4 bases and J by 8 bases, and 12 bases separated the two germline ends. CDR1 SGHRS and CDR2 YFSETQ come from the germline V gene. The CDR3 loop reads CASSPDFGGYTF. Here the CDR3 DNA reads TGCGCCAGCAGCCCGGACTTCGGGGGCTACACCTTC.

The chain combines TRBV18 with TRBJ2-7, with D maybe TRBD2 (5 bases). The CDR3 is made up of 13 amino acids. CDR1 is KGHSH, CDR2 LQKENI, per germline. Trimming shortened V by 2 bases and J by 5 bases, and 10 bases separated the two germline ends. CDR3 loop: CASSPGELNEQYF. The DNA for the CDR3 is TGTGCCAGCTCACCAGGGGAGTTGAACGAGCAGTACTTC.

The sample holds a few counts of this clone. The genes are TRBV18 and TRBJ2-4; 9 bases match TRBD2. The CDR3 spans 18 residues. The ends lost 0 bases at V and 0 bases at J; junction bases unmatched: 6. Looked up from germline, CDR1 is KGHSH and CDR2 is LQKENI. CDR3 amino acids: CASSPPASGKLAKNIQYF. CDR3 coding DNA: TGTGCCAGCTCACCACCGGCTAGCGGGAAGCTAGCCAAAAACATTCAGTACTTC.

The CDR3: CASSLNNDRVVGGYTF. CDR3 nucleotides: TGTGCCAGCAGTTTAAACAATGACAGGGTGGTAGGAGGCTACACCTTC. The V call is TRBV27, the J call TRBJ1-2; TRBD1 agrees at 7 bases. The CDR3 sequence is 16 residues long. Germline values: CDR1 MNHEY, CDR2 SMNVEV (reference sequence). The J segment lost 8 bases and the V segment lost 2 bases, leaving 14 bases of the junction unmatched.

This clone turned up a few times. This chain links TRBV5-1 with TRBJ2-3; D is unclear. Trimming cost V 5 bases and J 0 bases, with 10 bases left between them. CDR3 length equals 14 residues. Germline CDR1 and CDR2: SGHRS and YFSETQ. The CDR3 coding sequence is TGCGCCAGCAGACCACAGTTTAGCACAGATACGCAGTATTTT. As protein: CASRPQFSTDTQYF.

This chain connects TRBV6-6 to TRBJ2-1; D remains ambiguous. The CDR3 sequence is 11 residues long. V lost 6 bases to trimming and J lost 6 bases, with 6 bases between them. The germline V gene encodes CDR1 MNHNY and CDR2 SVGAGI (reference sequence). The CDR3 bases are TGTGCCAGCAGCTCTAGCAATGAGCAGTTCTTC. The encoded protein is CASSSSNEQFF.

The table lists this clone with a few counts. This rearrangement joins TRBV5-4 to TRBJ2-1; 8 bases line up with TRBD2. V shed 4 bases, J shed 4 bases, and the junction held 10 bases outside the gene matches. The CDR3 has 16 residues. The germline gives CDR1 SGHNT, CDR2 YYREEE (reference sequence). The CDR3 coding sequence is TGTGCCAGCAGCCTGGACGGCAGCGGGGGTTACAATGAGCAGTTCTTC. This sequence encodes CASSLDGSGGYNEQFF.

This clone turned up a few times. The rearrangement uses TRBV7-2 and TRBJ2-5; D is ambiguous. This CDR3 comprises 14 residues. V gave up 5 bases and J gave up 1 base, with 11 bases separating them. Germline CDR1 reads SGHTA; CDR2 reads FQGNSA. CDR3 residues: CASSPVTGQETQYF. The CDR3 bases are TGTGCCAGCAGCCCCGTCACGGGCCAAGAGACCCAGTACTTC.

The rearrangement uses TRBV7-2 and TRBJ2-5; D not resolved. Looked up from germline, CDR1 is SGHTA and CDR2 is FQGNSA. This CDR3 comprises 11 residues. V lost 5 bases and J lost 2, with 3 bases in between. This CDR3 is CASSIQETQYF. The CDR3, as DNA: TGTGCCAGCAGCATACAAGAGACCCAGTACTTC.

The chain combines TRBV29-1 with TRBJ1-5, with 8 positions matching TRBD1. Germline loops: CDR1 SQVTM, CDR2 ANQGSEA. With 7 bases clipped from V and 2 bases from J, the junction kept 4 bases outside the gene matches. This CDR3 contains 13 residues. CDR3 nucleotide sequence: TGCAGCGCAGCGACAGGGGGCAATCAGCCCCAGCATTTT. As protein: CSAATGGNQPQHF.

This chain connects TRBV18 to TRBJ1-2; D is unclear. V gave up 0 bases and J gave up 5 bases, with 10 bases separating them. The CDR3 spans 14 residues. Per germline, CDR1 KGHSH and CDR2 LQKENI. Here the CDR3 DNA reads TGTGCCAGCTCACCACCTGGTCAGACTTATGGCTACACCTTC. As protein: CASSPPGQTYGYTF.

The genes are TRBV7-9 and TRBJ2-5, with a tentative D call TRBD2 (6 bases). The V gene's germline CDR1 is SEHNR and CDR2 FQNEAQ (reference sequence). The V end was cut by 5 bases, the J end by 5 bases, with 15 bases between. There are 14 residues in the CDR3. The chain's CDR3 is CASSKSGRRETQYF. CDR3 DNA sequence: TGTGCCAGCAGCAAGAGTGGGAGGCGGGAGACCCAGTACTTC. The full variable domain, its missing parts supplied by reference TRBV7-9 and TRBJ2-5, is DTGVSQNPRHKITKRGQNVTFRCDPISEHNRLYWYRQTLGQGPEFLTYFQNEAQLEKSRLLSDRFSAERPKGSFSTLEIQRTEQGDSAMYLCASSKSGRRETQYFGPGTRLLVL.

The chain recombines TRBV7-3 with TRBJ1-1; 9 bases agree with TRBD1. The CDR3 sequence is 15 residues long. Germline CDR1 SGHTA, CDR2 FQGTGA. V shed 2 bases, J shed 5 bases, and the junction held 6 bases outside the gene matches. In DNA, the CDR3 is TGTGCCAGCAGCTTAGGGGGGACAGGGAGTACTGAAGCTTTCTTT. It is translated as CASSLGGTGSTEAFF.

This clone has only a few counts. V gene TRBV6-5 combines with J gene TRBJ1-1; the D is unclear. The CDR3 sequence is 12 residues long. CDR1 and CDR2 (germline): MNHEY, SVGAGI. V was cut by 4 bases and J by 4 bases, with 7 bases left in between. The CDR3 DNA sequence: TGTGCCAGCAGTTTGCGTGGCACTGAAGCTTTCTTT. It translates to CASSLRGTEAFF.

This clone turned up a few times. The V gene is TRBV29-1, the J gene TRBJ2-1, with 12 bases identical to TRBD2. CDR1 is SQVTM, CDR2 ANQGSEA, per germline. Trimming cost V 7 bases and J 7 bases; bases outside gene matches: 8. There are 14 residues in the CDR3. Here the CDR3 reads CSASGLAGINEQFF. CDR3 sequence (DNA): TGCAGCGCATCAGGACTAGCGGGGATTAATGAGCAGTTCTTC.

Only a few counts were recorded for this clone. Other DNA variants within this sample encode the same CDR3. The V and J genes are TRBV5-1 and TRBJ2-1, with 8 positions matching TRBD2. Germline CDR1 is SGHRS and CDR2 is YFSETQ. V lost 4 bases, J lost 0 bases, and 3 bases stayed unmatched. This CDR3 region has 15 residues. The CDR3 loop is CASSPGGGSYNEQFF. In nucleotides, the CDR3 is TGCGCCAGCAGCCCCGGGGGGGGCTCCTACAATGAGCAGTTCTTC.

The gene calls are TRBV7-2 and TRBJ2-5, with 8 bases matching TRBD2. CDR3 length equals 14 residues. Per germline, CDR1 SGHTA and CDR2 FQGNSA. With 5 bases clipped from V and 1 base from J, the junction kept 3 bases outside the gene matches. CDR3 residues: CASSPGTSQETQYF. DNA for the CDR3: TGTGCCAGCAGCCCAGGGACTAGCCAAGAGACCCAGTACTTC.

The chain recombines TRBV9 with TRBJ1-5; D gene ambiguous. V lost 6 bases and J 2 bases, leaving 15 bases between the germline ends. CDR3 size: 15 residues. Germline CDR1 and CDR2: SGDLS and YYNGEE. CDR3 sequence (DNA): TGTGCCAGCACCCCGTCCGAGGATGGCAATCAGCCCCAGCATTTT. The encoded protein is CASTPSEDGNQPQHF.

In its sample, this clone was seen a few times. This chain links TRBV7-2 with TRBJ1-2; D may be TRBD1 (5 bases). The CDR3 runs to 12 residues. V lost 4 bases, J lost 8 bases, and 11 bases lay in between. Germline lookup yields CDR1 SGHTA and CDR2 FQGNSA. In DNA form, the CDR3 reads TGTGCCAGCAGCTGGGGACTGTCGGGCTACACCTTC. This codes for CASSWGLSGYTF.

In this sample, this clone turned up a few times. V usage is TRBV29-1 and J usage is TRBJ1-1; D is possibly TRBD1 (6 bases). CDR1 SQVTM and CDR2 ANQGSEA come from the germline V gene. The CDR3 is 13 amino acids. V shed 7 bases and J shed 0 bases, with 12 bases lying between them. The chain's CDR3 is CSAYYRVNTEAFF. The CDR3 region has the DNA TGCAGCGCCTACTACAGGGTGAACACTGAAGCTTTCTTT.

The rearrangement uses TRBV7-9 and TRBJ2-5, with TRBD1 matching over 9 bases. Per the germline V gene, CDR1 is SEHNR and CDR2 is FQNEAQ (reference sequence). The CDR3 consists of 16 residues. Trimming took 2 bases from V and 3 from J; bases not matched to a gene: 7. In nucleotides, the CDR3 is TGTGCCAGCAGCTTACCGCCGGGACAGGGAGAAGAGACCCAGTACTTC. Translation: CASSLPPGQGEETQYF.